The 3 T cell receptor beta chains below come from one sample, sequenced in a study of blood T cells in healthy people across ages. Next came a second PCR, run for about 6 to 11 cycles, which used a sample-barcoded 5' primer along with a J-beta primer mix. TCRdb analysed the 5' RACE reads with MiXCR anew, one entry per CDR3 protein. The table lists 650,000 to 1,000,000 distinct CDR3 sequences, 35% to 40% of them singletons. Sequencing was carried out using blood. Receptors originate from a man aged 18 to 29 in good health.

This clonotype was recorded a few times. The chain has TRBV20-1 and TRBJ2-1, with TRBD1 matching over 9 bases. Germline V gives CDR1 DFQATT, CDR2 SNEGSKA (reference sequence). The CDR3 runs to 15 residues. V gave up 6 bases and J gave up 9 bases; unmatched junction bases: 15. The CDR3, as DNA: TGCAGTGCCAACGCGGACAGGGGAAAGGTGGGTGAGCAGTTCTTC. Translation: CSANADRGKVGEQFF.

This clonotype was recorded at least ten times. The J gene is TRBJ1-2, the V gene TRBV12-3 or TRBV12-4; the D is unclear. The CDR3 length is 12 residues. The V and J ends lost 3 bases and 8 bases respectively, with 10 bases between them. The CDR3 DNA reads TGTGCCAGCAGTTTGGACCACTGGGGCTACACCTTC. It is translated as CASSLDHWGYTF.

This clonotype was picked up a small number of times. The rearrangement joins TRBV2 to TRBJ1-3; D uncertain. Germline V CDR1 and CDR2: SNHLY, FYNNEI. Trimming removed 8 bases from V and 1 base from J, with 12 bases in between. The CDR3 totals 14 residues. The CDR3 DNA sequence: TGTGCCAGCGAAGCGACGAGATCTGGAAACACCATATATTTT. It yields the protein CASEATRSGNTIYF.